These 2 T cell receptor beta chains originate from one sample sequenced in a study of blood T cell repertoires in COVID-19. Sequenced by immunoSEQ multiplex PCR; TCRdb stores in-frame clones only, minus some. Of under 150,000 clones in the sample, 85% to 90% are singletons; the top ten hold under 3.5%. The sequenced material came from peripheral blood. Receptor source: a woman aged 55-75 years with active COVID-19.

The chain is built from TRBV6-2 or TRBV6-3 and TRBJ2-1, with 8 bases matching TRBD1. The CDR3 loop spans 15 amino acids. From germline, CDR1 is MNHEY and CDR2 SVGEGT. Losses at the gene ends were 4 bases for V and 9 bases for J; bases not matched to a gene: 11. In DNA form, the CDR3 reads TGTGCCAGCAGTTGGAGGTGGGGACAGGTACCTGAGCAGTTCTTC. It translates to CASSWRWGQVPEQFF.

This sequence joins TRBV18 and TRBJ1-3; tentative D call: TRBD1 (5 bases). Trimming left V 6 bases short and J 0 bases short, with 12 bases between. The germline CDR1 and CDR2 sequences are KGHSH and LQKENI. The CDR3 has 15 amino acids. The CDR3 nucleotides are TGTGCCAGCTCTTTCACAGGAGACTCTGGAAACACCATATATTTT. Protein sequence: CASSFTGDSGNTIYF.